What follows are 14 T cell receptor beta chains derived from one specimen sequenced in a study of control samples from healthy donors and cancer patients. TCRdb keeps only in-frame clones here, not all; method: immunoSEQ multiplex PCR. There are around 170,000 clones in the sample; about 93% occur only once, and about 0.64% lies in the top ten. Sequenced material: blood. These TCRs come from a woman in her 30s in good health.

This clone was observed a single time. The genes are TRBV30 and TRBJ2-7, with D hard to call. Trimming removed 4 bases at V and 2 bases at J, with 18 bases between. This CDR3 has 15 residues. CDR1 is GTSNPN and CDR2 is SVGIG in the germline V gene (reference sequence). The CDR3, as DNA: TGTGCCTGGACCTCAATAGCAGGTCTCCCCTACGAGCAGTACTTC. Its translation: CAWTSIAGLPYEQYF.

V gene TRBV6-5 combines with J gene TRBJ2-6; D call uncertain. Germline assignment: CDR1 MNHEY and CDR2 SVGAGI. The CDR3 is made up of 15 amino acids. V was trimmed by 0 bases and J by 3 bases, leaving 6 bases between them. In DNA, the CDR3 is TGTGCCAGCAGTTACTCAGCAATTGGGGCCAACGTCCTGACTTTC. Translated, it gives CASSYSAIGANVLTF.

The rearrangement links TRBV12-3 or TRBV12-4 to TRBJ1-2; TRBD1 is a possible D gene (5 bases). Trimming took off 6 bases at V and 5 bases at J, with 13 bases between the two ends. The CDR3 has 13 amino acids. The CDR3 loop reads CASSPGHGYGYTF. CDR3 DNA: TGTGCCAGCAGCCCAGGGCACGGTTATGGCTACACCTTC.

The J gene is TRBJ1-1, the V gene TRBV7-2; D is uncertain. The CDR3 contains 13 residues. CDR1 and CDR2 (germline): SGHTA, FQGNSA. V dropped 2 bases and J dropped 3 bases, with 7 bases sitting between them. CDR3 in DNA: TGTGCCAGCAGCTTAACCGGATACACTGAAGCTTTCTTT. It translates to CASSLTGYTEAFF.

The gene calls are TRBV5-1 and TRBJ2-7; TRBD2 matches 7 bases. CDR1 is SGHRS, CDR2 YFSETQ, per germline. The CDR3 consists of 14 residues. With 4 bases clipped from V and 2 bases from J, the junction kept 6 bases outside the gene matches. The CDR3: CASSIRDYPYEQYF. The CDR3 DNA reads TGCGCCAGCAGCATCAGGGACTATCCCTACGAGCAGTACTTC.

The chain couples TRBV28 to TRBJ2-7; D gene uncertain. This CDR3 comprises 12 residues. V shed 5 bases and J shed 0 bases, with 5 bases lying between them. Per the germline V gene, CDR1 is MDHEN and CDR2 is SYDVKM. The CDR3 sequence is CASSRISYEQYF. The CDR3 coding sequence is TGTGCCAGCAGTCGAATCTCCTACGAGCAGTACTTC.

The CDR3 DNA reads TGTGCCAGCAGTCTAGCGGGTCTGGGGACAGATACGCAGTATTTT. Protein product: CASSLAGLGTDTQYF. V and J are TRBV6-2 or TRBV6-3 and TRBJ2-3; TRBD2 matches 8 bases. The CDR3 consists of 15 residues. V lost 5 bases and J lost 3; bases outside the gene matches: 7. In germline, CDR1 is MNHEY, CDR2 SVGEGT.

The chain carries TRBV18 and TRBJ2-2; D gene uncertain. V was pared by 1 base and J by 1 base, with 10 bases between. Germline values: CDR1 KGHSH, CDR2 LQKENI. This CDR3 region has 16 residues. The CDR3 here is CASSPHGDRNTGELFF. CDR3 sequence (DNA): TGTGCCAGCTCACCACATGGTGACCGGAACACCGGGGAGCTGTTTTTT. Looking up the rest from reference TRBV18 and TRBJ2-2 gives the full variable domain: NAGVMQNPRHLVRRRGQEARLRCSPMKGHSHVYWYRQLPEEGLKFMVYLQKENIIDESGMPKERFSAEFPKEGPSILRIQQVVRGDSAAYFCASSPHGDRNTGELFFGEGSRLTVL.

The chain employs TRBV7-9 and TRBJ1-3; a possible D gene is TRBD1 (5 bases). V was shortened by 5 bases and J by 0 bases, with 14 bases between the two germline ends. Germline loops: CDR1 SEHNR, CDR2 FQNEAQ (reference sequence). The CDR3 length is 16 residues. The CDR3 DNA reads TGTGCCAGCAGCCAGGGTCGCCTCAGCTCTGGAAACACCATATATTTT. Its translation is CASSQGRLSSGNTIYF.

This rearrangement joins TRBV5-4 to TRBJ1-2; 10 nucleotides agree with TRBD1. Losses at the gene ends were 4 bases for V and 4 bases for J; bases not matched to a gene: 22. Looked up from germline, CDR1 is SGHNT and CDR2 is YYREEE (reference sequence). The length of the CDR3 is 20 residues. CDR3 in amino acids: CASSPESSIGGQGVSYGYTF. CDR3 sequence (DNA): TGTGCCAGCAGCCCCGAAAGTTCCATAGGCGGACAGGGGGTCAGCTATGGCTACACCTTC.

This clone came up once. V gene TRBV11-2 combines with J gene TRBJ1-1; 9 nucleotides align to TRBD1. The CDR3 consists of 15 residues. Germline CDR1 is SGHAT and CDR2 is FQNNGV. Trimming removed 5 bases from V and 1 base from J; junction bases left unmatched: 5. The CDR3 nucleotides are TGTGCCAGCAGCCCGTGGACAGGGGAGAACACTGAAGCTTTCTTT. Protein sequence: CASSPWTGENTEAFF.

In its sample, this clone was seen once. The junction differs from germline at one of its ends, possibly a read error. Other DNA sequences in the sample encode the same CDR3. The chain couples TRBV14 to TRBJ2-7; the D gene is possibly TRBD2 (6 bases). Germline lookup yields CDR1 SGHDN and CDR2 FVKESK. This CDR3 comprises 12 residues. CDR3 nucleotide sequence: TGCGCCAGCACCGGGACTGTGGGCGAGCAGTACTTC. This encodes CASTGTVGEQYF.

The chain joins TRBV28 to TRBJ1-5; perhaps TRBD1 as D (6 bases). Trimming left V 4 bases short and J 3 bases short, with 13 bases between. There are 15 residues in the CDR3. CDR1 is MDHEN, CDR2 SYDVKM, per germline. The CDR3 loop reads CASSSDRRNNQPQHF. CDR3 nucleotides: TGTGCCAGCAGTTCCGACAGGCGGAACAATCAGCCCCAGCATTTT.

About this clone itself: The sample holds other DNA sequences that translate to the same CDR3. This chain links TRBV20-1 with TRBJ2-1; D ambiguous. Trimming took off 3 bases at V and 7 bases at J, with 7 bases between the two ends. CDR1 is DFQATT and CDR2 is SNEGSKA in the germline V gene (reference sequence). CDR3 length: 11 residues. CDR3 coding DNA: TGCAGTGCTAGGGTTAGTAATGAGCAGTTCTTC. Translated, it gives CSARVSNEQFF.